What follows describes a single T cell receptor (beta chain). V lost 2 bases and J 8 bases, leaving 6 bases between the germline ends. The V gene's germline CDR1 is SEHNR and CDR2 FQNEAQ (reference sequence). The CDR3 length is 11 residues. Using immunoSEQ multiplex PCR, the repertoire was profiled, and TCRdb retains in-frame clones only, with some absent. This repertoire shows approximately 290,000 clones, roughly 88% found once; its top ten account for roughly 0.87%. This sample is drawn from a study of blood T cell repertoires in COVID-19. This chain joins TRBV7-9 and TRBJ1-1; TRBD1 might be the D (5 bases). Sequenced: peripheral blood. The origin of this receptor is a human donor with COVID-19, enrolled during active disease. The donor label of this sample is uncertain. CDR3: CASSLPGEAFF. In DNA form, the CDR3 reads TGTGCCAGCAGCTTACCAGGGGAAGCTTTCTTT.